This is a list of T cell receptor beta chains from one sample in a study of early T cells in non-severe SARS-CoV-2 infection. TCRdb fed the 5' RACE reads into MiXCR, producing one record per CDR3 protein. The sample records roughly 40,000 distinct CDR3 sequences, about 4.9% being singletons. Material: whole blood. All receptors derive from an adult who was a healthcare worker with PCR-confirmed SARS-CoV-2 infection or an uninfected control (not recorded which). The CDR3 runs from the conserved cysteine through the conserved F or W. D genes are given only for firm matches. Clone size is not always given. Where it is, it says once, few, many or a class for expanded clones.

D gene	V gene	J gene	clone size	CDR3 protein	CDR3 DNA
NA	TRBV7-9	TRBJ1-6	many	CASSLVGVHNSPLHF	TGTGCCAGCAGCTTAGTGGGTGTGCACAATTCACCCCTCCACTTT
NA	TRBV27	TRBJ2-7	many	CASSTGSAYEQYF	TGTGCCAGCTCGACAGGTTCTGCCTACGAGCAGTACTTC
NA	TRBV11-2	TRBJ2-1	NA	CASSFSGLNNEQFF	TGTGCCAGCAGCTTTTCCGGACTCAACAATGAGCAGTTCTTC
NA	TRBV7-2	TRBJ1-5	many	CASSFPKRPGGSNQPQHF	TGTGCCAGCAGCTTCCCCAAAAGACCTGGCGGAAGCAATCAGCCCCAGCATTTT
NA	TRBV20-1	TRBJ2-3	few	CSALYDEEYTDTQYF	TGCAGTGCTCTTTACGACGAGGAGTACACAGATACGCAGTATTTT
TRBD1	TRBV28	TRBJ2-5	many	CASSLFDRVETQYF	TGTGCCAGCAGTTTATTCGACAGGGTTGAGACCCAGTACTTC
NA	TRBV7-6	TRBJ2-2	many	CASSVLQAANTGELFF	TGTGCCAGCAGCGTTCTCCAGGCCGCGAACACCGGGGAGCTGTTTTTT
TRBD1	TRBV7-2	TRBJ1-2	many	CASSSTGGVLYGYTF	TGTGCCAGCAGCTCCACAGGGGGCGTATTGTATGGCTACACCTTC
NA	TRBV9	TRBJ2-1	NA	CASSVAPVNTNEQFF	TGTGCCAGCAGCGTAGCTCCCGTGAATACCAATGAGCAGTTCTTC
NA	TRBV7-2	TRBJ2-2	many	CASSTVFGGVAGELFF	TGTGCCAGCAGCACCGTCTTTGGGGGAGTAGCCGGGGAGCTGTTTTTT
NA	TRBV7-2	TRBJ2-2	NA	CASSRGQNTGELFF	TGTGCCAGCAGCCGGGGACAGAACACCGGGGAGCTGTTTTTT
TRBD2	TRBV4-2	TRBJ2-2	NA	CASSQDRTSLAGELFF	TGTGCCAGCAGCCAAGACCGGACTAGCCTGGCCGGGGAGCTGTTTTTT
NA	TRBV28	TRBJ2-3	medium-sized	CASSYPGTQYF	TGTGCCAGCAGTTATCCAGGGACGCAGTATTTT
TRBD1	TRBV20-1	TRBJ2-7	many	CSAPGQGGTYEQYF	TGCAGTGCTCCAGGACAGGGGGGGACCTACGAGCAGTACTTC
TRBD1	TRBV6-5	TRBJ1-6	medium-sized	CASRPDRGQNNSPLHF	TGTGCCAGCAGACCCGACAGGGGGCAAAATAATTCACCCCTCCACTTT
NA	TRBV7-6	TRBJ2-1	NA	CASSSMRASSYNEQFF	TGTGCCAGCAGCTCAATGCGGGCGAGCTCCTACAATGAGCAGTTCTTC
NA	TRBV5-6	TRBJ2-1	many	CASSWTVNNEQFF	TGTGCCAGCAGCTGGACAGTAAACAATGAGCAGTTCTTC
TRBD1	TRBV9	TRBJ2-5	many	CASSPQGGETQYF	TGTGCCAGCAGCCCACAGGGGGGTGAGACCCAGTACTTC
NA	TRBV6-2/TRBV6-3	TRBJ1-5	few	CASSTAAPGAGQPQHF	TGTGCCAGCAGCACGGCGGCCCCAGGGGCAGGCCAGCCCCAGCATTTT
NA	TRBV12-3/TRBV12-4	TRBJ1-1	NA	CASTLMQNTEAFF	TGTGCCAGCACCCTAATGCAGAACACTGAAGCTTTCTTT
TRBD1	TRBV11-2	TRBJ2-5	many	CASSAGTGGLETQYF	TGTGCCAGCAGCGCCGGGACAGGGGGCTTGGAGACCCAGTACTTC
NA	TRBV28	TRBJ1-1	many	CASITGTRNTEAFF	TGTGCCAGCATCACCGGGACGCGGAACACTGAAGCTTTCTTT
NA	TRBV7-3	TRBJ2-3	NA	CASSLTPDTQYF	TGTGCCAGCAGCTTGACCCCAGATACGCAGTATTTT
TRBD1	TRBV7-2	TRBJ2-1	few	CASRSGTGIGNEQFF	TGTGCCAGCAGGTCCGGGACAGGGATCGGGAATGAGCAGTTCTTC
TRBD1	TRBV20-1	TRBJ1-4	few	CSARVKDRSTPGDEKLFF	TGCAGTGCTAGAGTTAAGGACAGGAGCACCCCGGGGGATGAAAAACTGTTTTTT
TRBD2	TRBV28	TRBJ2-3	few	CASSAPGLAGTDTQYF	TGTGCCAGCAGTGCTCCGGGACTAGCAGGCACAGATACGCAGTATTTT
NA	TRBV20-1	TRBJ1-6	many	CSARGLRGQGNSPLHF	TGCAGTGCTAGAGGTCTTCGGGGGCAGGGGAATTCACCCCTCCACTTT
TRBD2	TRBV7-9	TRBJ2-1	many	CASSLLAGGPEQFF	TGTGCCAGCAGCTTACTAGCGGGGGGGCCTGAGCAGTTCTTC
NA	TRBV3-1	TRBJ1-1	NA	CASSQLLPNTEAFF	TGTGCCAGCAGCCAACTTCTCCCGAACACTGAAGCTTTCTTT
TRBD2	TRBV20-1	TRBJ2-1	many	CSARTLAGAYNEQFF	TGCAGTGCTAGAACCCTAGCGGGGGCTTACAATGAGCAGTTCTTC
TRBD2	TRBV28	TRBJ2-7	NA	CASRTSGRAGYF	TGTGCCAGCAGGACTAGCGGGAGGGCCGGATACTTC
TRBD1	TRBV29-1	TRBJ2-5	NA	CSVVGGTGRETQYF	TGCAGCGTTGTTGGTGGGACAGGGCGAGAGACCCAGTACTTC
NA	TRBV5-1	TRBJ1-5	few	CASSLVGNSNQPQHF	TGCGCCAGCAGCTTAGTGGGAAATAGCAATCAGCCCCAGCATTTT
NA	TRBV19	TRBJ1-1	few	CASRPPLQGNTEAFF	TGTGCCAGTAGGCCTCCTCTTCAGGGAAACACTGAAGCTTTCTTT
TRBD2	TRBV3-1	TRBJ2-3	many	CASSNTGTSGTFTDTQYF	TGTGCCAGCAGCAATACCGGGACTAGCGGGACGTTCACAGATACGCAGTATTTT
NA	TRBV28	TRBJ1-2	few	CASRAIGSYGYTF	TGTGCCAGCAGAGCTATAGGAAGCTATGGCTACACCTTC
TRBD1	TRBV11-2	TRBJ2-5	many	CASRPVGQGQRGTQYF	TGTGCCAGCAGACCGGTCGGACAGGGCCAAAGGGGGACCCAGTACTTC
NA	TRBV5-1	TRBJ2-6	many	CASSLVGANVLTF	TGCGCCAGCAGCTTGGTTGGGGCCAACGTCCTGACTTTC
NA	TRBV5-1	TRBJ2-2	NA	CASSETGELFF	TGCGCCAGCAGCGAGACCGGGGAGCTGTTTTTT
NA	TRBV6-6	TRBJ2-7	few	CASGAGSLIEQYF	TGTGCCAGCGGCGCTGGGTCCCTCATCGAGCAGTACTTC
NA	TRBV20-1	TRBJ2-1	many	CSARSPDLSSYNEQFF	TGCAGTGCTAGAAGCCCCGACCTGAGCTCCTACAATGAGCAGTTCTTC
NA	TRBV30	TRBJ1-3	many	CAWSRSSGAGNTIYF	TGTGCCTGGAGCCGGTCCTCGGGAGCTGGAAACACCATATATTTT
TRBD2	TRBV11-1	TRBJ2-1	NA	CASSSQRETYNEQFF	TGTGCCAGCAGCTCCCAGCGGGAGACCTACAATGAGCAGTTCTTC
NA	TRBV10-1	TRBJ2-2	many	CASSETPSTNTGELFF	TGCGCCAGCAGTGAAACACCCAGCACGAACACCGGGGAGCTGTTTTTT
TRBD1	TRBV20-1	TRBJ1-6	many	CSAREPRRTGSLSYNSPLHF	TGCAGTGCTAGAGAGCCACGCCGGACAGGGTCGTTATCCTATAATTCACCCCTCCACTTT
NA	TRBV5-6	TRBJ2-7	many	CASSPYSGEQYF	TGTGCCAGCAGCCCCTATTCCGGCGAGCAGTACTTC
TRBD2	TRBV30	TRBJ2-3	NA	CAWSGDRTSGRATDTQYF	TGTGCCTGGAGTGGCGATAGGACTAGCGGGAGGGCAACAGATACGCAGTATTTT
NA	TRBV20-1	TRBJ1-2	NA	CSARKQGIDYGYTF	TGCAGTGCTAGAAAACAGGGTATCGACTATGGCTACACCTTC
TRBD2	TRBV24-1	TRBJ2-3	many	CATSLTGGEADTQYF	TGTGCCACCAGCCTGACCGGGGGGGAGGCAGATACGCAGTATTTT
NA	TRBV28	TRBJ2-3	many	CASSLLTDTQYF	TGTGCCAGCAGTTTACTCACAGATACGCAGTATTTT